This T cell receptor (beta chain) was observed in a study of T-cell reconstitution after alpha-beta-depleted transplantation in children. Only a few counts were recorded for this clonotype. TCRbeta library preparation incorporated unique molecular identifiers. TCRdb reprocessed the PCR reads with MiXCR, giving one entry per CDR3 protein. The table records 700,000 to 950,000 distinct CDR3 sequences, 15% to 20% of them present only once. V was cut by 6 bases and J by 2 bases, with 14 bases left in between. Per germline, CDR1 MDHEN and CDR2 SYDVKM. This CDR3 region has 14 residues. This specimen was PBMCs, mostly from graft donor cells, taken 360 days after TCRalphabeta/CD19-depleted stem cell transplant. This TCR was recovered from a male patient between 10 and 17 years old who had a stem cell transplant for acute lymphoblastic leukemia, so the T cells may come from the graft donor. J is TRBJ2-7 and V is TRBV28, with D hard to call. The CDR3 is CASSPLGSTYEQYF. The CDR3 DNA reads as TGTGCCAGCAGCCCTCTGGGGTCTACCTACGAGCAGTACTTC.